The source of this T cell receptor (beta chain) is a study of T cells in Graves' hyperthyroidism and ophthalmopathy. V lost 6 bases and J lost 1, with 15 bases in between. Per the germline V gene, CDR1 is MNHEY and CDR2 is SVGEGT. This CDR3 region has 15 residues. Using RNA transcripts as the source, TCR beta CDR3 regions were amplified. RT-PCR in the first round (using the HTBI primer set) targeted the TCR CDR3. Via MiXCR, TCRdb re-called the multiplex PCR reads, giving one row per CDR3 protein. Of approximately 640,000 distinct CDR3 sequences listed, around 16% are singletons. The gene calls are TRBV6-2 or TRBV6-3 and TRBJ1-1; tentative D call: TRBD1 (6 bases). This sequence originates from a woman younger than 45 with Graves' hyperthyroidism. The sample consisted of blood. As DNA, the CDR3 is TGTGCCAGCAGATCTCCCCTGACAGGGAACACTGAAGCTTTCTTT. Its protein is CASRSPLTGNTEAFF.